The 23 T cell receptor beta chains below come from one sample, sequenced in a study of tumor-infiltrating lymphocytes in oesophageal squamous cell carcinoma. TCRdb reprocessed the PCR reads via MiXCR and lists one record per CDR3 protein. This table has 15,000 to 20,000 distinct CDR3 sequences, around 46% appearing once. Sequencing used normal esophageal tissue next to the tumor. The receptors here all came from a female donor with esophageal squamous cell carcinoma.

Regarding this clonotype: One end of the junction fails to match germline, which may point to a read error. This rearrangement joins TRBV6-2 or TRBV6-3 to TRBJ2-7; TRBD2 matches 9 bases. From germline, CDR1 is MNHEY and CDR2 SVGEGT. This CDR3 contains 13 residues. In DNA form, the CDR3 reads TGTGCCAGCAGTGAACGAAGCGGGAGGACCAAGTTCTTC. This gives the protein CASSERSGRTKFF.

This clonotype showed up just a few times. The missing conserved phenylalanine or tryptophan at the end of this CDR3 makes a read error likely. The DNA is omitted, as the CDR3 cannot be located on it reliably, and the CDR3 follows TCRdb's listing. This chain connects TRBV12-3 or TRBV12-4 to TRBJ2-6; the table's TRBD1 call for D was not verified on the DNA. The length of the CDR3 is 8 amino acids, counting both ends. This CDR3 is CASSPQGA.

The chain's CDR3 is CASSSGLVEQYF. The CDR3 DNA is TGTGCCAGCAGTTCAGGACTCGTCGAGCAGTACTTC. This chain uses TRBV12-3 or TRBV12-4 with TRBJ2-1; D is perhaps TRBD2 (5 bases). The end of the DNA aligns better with TRBJ2-7, so the J call may be wrong. CDR3 length: 12 amino acids.

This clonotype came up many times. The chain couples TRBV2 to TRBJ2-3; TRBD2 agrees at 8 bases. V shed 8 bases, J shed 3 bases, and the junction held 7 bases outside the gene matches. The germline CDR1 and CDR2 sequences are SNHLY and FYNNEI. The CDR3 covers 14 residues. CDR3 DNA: TGTGCCAGCTCCCGGGGGGGGCAAACAGATACGCAGTATTTT. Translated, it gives CASSRGGQTDTQYF.

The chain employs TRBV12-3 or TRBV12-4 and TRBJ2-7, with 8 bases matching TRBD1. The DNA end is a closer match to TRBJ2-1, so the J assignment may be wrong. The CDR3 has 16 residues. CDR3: CASSPYRGESYNEQFF. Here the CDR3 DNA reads TGTGCCAGCAGTCCGTACAGGGGGGAATCCTACAATGAGCAGTTCTTC.

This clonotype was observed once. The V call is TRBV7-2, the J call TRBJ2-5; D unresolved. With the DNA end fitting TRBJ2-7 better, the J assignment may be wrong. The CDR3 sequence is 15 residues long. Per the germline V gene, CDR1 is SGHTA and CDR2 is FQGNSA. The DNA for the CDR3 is TGTGCCAGCAGCCCTGTGGGCGCGTTCTCCTACGAGCAGTACTTC. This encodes CASSPVGAFSYEQYF.

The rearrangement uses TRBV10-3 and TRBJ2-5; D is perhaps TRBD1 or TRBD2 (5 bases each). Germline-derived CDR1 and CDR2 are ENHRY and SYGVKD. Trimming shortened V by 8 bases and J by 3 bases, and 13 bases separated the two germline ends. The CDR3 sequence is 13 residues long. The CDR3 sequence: CAIGDPMKETQYF. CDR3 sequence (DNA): TGTGCCATCGGGGACCCGATGAAAGAGACCCAGTACTTC.

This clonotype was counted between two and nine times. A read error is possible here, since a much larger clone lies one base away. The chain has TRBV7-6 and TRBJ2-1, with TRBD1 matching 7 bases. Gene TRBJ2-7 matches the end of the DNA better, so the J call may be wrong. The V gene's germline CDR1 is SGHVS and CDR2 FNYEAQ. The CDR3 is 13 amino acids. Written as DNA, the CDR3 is TGTGCCAGCAGCCAGGGGGACCTCAATGAGCAGTACTTC. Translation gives CASSQGDLNEQYF.

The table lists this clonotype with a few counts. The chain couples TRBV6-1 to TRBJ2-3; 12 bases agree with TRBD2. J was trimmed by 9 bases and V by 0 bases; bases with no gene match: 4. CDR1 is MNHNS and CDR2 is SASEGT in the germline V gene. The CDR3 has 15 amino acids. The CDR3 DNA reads TGTGCCAGCAGTGAAGCTCTAGCGGGAGGGGTAACGCAGTATTTT. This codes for CASSEALAGGVTQYF.

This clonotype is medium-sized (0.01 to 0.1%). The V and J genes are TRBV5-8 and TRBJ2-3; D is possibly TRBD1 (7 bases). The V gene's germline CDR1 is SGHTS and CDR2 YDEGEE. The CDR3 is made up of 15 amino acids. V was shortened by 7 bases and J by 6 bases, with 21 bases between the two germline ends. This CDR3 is CASLYRGRGTDTQYF. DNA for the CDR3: TGTGCCAGCTTATACAGGGGTCGGGGGACCGATACGCAGTATTTT.

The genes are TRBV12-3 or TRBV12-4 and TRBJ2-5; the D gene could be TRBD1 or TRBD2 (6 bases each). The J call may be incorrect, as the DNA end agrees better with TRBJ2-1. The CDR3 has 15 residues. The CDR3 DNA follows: TGTGCCAGCACCCGTCGCGGGGACAAGAACAATGAGCAGTTCTTC. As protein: CASTRRGDKNNEQFF.

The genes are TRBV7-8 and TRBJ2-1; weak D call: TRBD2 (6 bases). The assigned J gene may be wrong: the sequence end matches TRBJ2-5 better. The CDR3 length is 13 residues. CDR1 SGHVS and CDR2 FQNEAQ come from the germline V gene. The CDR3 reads CASSSRLDETQYF. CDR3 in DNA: TGTGCCAGCAGCAGCAGACTAGATGAGACCCAGTACTTC.

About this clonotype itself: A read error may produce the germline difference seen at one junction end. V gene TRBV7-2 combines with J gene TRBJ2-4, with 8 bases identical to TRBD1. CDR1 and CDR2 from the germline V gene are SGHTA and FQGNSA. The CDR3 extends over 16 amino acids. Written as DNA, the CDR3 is TGTGCCAGCAGCCCGGGGCCTGGACAGGGCAATTCACCCCTCCACTTC. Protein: CASSPGPGQGNSPLHF.

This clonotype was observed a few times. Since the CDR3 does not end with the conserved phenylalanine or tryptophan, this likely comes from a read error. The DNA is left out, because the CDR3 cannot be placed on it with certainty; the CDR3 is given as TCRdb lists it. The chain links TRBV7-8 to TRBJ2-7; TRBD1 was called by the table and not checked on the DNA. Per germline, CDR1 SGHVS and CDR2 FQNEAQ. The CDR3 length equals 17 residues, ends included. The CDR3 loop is CASSPRTVGAYEQYFGN.

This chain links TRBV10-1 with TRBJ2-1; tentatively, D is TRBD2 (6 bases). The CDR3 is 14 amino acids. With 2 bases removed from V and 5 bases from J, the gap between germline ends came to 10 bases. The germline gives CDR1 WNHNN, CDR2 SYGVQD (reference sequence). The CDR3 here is CASSEASADNEQFF. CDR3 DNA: TGCGCCAGCAGTGAGGCTAGCGCAGACAATGAGCAGTTCTTC.

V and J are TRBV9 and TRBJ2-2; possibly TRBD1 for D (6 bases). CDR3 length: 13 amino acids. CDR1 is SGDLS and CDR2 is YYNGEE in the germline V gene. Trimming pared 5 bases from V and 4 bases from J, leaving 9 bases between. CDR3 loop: CASRGASTGELFF. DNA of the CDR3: TGTGCCAGCAGGGGGGCGAGCACCGGGGAGCTGTTTTTT. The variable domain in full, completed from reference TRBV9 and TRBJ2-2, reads DSGVTQTPKHLITATGQRVTLRCSPRSGDLSVYWYQQSLDQGLQFLIQYYNGEERAKGNILERFSAQQFPDLHSELNLSSLELGDSALYFCASRGASTGELFFGEGSRLTVL.

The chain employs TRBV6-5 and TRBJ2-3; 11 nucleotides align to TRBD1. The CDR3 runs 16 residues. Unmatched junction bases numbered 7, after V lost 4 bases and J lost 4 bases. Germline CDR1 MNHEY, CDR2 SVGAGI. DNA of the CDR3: TGTGCCAGCAGTTCAGGCGGACAGGGGGCTGCAGATACGCAGTATTTT. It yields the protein CASSSGGQGAADTQYF.

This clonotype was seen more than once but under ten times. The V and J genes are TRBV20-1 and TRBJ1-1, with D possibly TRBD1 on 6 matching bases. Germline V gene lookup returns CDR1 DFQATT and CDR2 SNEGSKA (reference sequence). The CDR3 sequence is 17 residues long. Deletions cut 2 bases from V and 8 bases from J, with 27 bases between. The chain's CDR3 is CSARIRRGQGPRMEAFF. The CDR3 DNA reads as TGCAGTGCTAGAATACGTCGGGGCCAGGGGCCCCGAATGGAAGCTTTCTTT.

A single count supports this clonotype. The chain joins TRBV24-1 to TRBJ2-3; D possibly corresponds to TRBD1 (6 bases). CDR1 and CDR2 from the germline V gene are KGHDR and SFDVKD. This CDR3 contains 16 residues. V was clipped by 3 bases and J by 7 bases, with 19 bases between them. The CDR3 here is CATSDVPGQSRNTQYF. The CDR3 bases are TGTGCCACCAGTGATGTACCGGGACAATCGAGAAATACGCAGTATTTT.

DNA for the CDR3: TGTGCCAGCGTAGAATATGGGAACAATGAGCAGTTCTTC. Protein product: CASVEYGNNEQFF. This chain uses TRBV25-1 with TRBJ2-1; D unclear. The CDR3 is 13 residues long. V was pared by 8 bases and J by 5 bases, with 13 bases between. CDR1 and CDR2 from the germline V gene are MGHDK and SYGVNS.

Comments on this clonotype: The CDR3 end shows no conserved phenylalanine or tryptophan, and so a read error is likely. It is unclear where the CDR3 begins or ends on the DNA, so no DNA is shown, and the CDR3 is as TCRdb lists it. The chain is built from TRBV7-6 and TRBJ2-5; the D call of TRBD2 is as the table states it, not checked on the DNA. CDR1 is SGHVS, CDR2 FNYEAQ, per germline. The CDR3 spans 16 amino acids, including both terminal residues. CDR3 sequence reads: CASSLQGGDYGYTFGS.

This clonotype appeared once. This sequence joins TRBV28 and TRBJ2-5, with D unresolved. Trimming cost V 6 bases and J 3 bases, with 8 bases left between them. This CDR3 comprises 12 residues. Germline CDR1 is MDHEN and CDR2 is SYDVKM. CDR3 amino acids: CASSPLEETQYF. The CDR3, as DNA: TGTGCCAGCAGCCCCCTAGAAGAGACCCAGTACTTC.

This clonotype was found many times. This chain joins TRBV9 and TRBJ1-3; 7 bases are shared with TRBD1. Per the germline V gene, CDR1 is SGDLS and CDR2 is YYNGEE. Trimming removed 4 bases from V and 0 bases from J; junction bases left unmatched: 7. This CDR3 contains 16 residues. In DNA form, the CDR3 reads TGTGCCAGCAGCAAACGGGGACAGAGCTCTGGAAACACCATATATTTT. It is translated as CASSKRGQSSGNTIYF.